This T cell receptor beta chain stems from a study of read filtering for tumor transcriptome and immune sequencing. Looking at the study overall: RNA-seq yielded only roughly 75 to 1,300 TCR reads, IR-seq about 4 to 10.27 million.

CDR1 and CDR2 from the germline V gene are MNHNS and SASEGT. Trimming removed 10 bases from V and 2 bases from J, with 18 bases in between. This CDR3 has 14 amino acids. Molecular barcoded adaptors covering alpha/delta and beta/gamma chains were used on approximately 400 ng RNA. A single record per CDR3 protein comes from TCRdb applying MiXCR to the reads. The data contain some 15,000 distinct CDR3 sequences, approximately 20% of them seen just once; the ten biggest clones take up more than 75%. This clonotype was counted at least ten times. This TCR was sampled from a donor at least 40 years old with multiple myeloma. V usage is TRBV6-1 and J usage is TRBJ2-7, with D uncertain. What was sequenced was a population of CD138-negative cells sorted from bone marrow. CDR3 sequence (DNA): TGTGCCACCGCCGTATTGACAAACCCCTACGAGCAGTACTTC. Protein product: CATAVLTNPYEQYF.